The 30 T cell receptor beta chains below were found in one sample sequenced in a study of blood T cell repertoires in COVID-19. Sequenced by immunoSEQ multiplex PCR; TCRdb stores in-frame clones only, minus some. This sample has 200,000 to 300,000 clones, with around 88% found just once. Sequences were obtained from peripheral blood. Source of these receptors: a man aged 25-45 years with active or convalescent COVID-19.

Here the CDR3 reads CASSPVRGGYEQYF. The DNA of the CDR3 is TGTGCCAGCTCACCAGTCAGGGGTGGATACGAGCAGTACTTC. V is TRBV18 and J is TRBJ2-7; weak D call: TRBD1 (6 bases). The V and J ends lost 2 bases and 4 bases respectively, with 12 bases between them. Germline loops: CDR1 KGHSH, CDR2 LQKENI. The CDR3 is 14 residues long.

This clone was seen just once. The junction shows a germline mismatch at one end, possibly a read error. This sequence joins TRBV13 and TRBJ1-5, with D unresolved. CDR1 is PRHDT, CDR2 FYEKMQ, per germline (reference sequence). CDR3 length: 14 amino acids. The CDR3 region is CASSLGLIYQPQHF. CDR3 nucleotides: TGTGCCAGCAGCCTAGGACTGATTTATCAGCCCCAGCATTTT.

The rearrangement joins TRBV5-4 to TRBJ2-3; D is undetermined. Germline V gives CDR1 SGHNT, CDR2 YYREEE (reference sequence). The CDR3 consists of 14 residues. The V end lost 4 bases, the J end lost 3 bases, and 12 bases lay between the germline ends. The CDR3 DNA sequence: TGTGCCAGCAGCCCCAAATTAGAGACAGATACGCAGTATTTT. Its translation: CASSPKLETDTQYF.

V and J are TRBV4-1 and TRBJ1-2, with D possibly being TRBD1 (5 bases). From germline, CDR1 is MGHRA and CDR2 YSYEKL. Trimming took off 3 bases at V and 1 base at J, with 9 bases between the two ends. This CDR3 spans 14 amino acids. The CDR3 here is CASSQQGNNYGYTF. The CDR3 DNA follows: TGCGCCAGCAGCCAGCAGGGAAATAACTATGGCTACACCTTC.

In this sample, this clone turned up once. V usage is TRBV9 and J usage is TRBJ2-4, with TRBD2 identical over 9 bases. Germline-derived CDR1 and CDR2 are SGDLS and YYNGEE. This CDR3 contains 17 residues. V lost 5 bases, J lost 1 base, and 10 bases stayed unmatched. The CDR3: CASSEPRAGGAKNIQYF. The CDR3 DNA sequence: TGTGCCAGCAGTGAGCCCCGAGCGGGGGGTGCCAAAAACATTCAGTACTTC. The entire variable domain, with the rest obtained from reference TRBV9 and TRBJ2-4, is as follows: DSGVTQTPKHLITATGQRVTLRCSPRSGDLSVYWYQQSLDQGLQFLIQYYNGEERAKGNILERFSAQQFPDLHSELNLSSLELGDSALYFCASSEPRAGGAKNIQYFGAGTRLSVL.

The V call is TRBV19, the J call TRBJ1-2; weak D call: TRBD1 (5 bases). The CDR3 covers 12 residues. The germline CDR1 and CDR2 sequences are LNHDA and SQIVND (reference sequence). Trimming pared 3 bases from V and 12 bases from J, leaving 14 bases between. The CDR3 protein is CASSIRMGQNTF. Written as DNA, the CDR3 is TGTGCCAGTAGTATTCGGATGGGGCAGAACACCTTC.

The V call is TRBV19, the J call TRBJ1-5; D unclear. With 3 bases removed from V and 0 bases from J, the gap between germline ends came to 12 bases. The CDR3 extends over 16 amino acids. Germline CDR1 is LNHDA and CDR2 is SQIVND (reference sequence). CDR3 DNA: TGTGCCAGTAGTATCCCCGAGCTTTATAGCAATCAGCCCCAGCATTTT. Translating gives CASSIPELYSNQPQHF.

The CDR3 sequence: CASSQDGQGSYEQYF. The DNA of the CDR3 is TGCGCCAGCAGCCAAGATGGGCAGGGCTCCTACGAGCAGTACTTC. The chain links TRBV4-1 to TRBJ2-7; possible D gene TRBD1, 5 bases. The ends were cut back, 0 bases at V and 0 bases at J, with 9 bases in the middle. Germline V lookup: CDR1 MGHRA, CDR2 YSYEKL. This CDR3 has 15 residues.

The rearrangement links TRBV4-1 to TRBJ2-5; 14 nucleotides match TRBD2. Germline CDR1 is MGHRA and CDR2 is YSYEKL. This CDR3 contains 15 residues. After removal of 8 bases from V and 7 bases from J, the junction contained 9 bases not matched to a gene. For the CDR3, the DNA is TGCGCCAGCGCTCCGGGACTAGCGGGGGTGGGGACCCAGTACTTC. Residues: CASAPGLAGVGTQYF.

The rearrangement joins TRBV5-6 to TRBJ2-7, with 8 bases aligning to TRBD2. This CDR3 is built from 14 residues. V lost 1 base and J lost 4; bases outside the gene matches: 4. From germline, CDR1 is SGHDT and CDR2 YYEEEE. CDR3 sequence (DNA): TGTGCCAGCAGCTTGCTTAGCGGGGAGTACGAGCAGTACTTC. The encoded protein is CASSLLSGEYEQYF.

This rearrangement joins TRBV10-3 to TRBJ2-7; 7 nucleotides match TRBD2. The CDR3 runs to 15 residues. Germline trimming cut 4 bases from V and 0 bases from J; bases unmatched to any gene: 6. Germline V gene lookup returns CDR1 ENHRY and CDR2 SYGVKD. The CDR3 protein is CAISAGGGSSYEQYF. CDR3 in DNA: TGTGCCATCAGTGCAGGCGGGGGAAGCTCCTACGAGCAGTACTTC.

The CDR3 DNA follows: TGTGCCTGGAGAGGGACAGGGAGGGTCGGTGGCTACACCTTC. Amino acid sequence: CAWRGTGRVGGYTF. The rearrangement links TRBV30 to TRBJ1-2; 9 bases map to TRBD1. From germline, CDR1 is GTSNPN and CDR2 SVGIG (reference sequence). This CDR3 region has 14 residues. The ends lost 3 bases at V and 7 bases at J; junction bases unmatched: 9.

This chain joins TRBV6-5 and TRBJ1-5; D possibly corresponds to TRBD1 (6 bases). Germline V gene sequence: CDR1 MNHEY, CDR2 SVGAGI. Trimming removed 3 bases at V and 1 base at J, with 13 bases between. The CDR3 has 16 residues. CDR3 in amino acids: CASSYSPQGSNQPQHF. DNA of the CDR3: TGTGCCAGCAGTTATTCCCCACAGGGAAGCAATCAGCCCCAGCATTTT.

The chain recombines TRBV9 with TRBJ2-1, with TRBD2 matching 15 bases. CDR3 length equals 19 residues. CDR1 and CDR2 (germline): SGDLS, YYNGEE. V lost 0 bases to trimming and J lost 3 bases; unmatched junction nucleotides: 7. The CDR3 DNA reads TGTGCCAGCAGCGTAGATCCGTGGACTAGCGGGGGGGGCTACAATGAGCAGTTCTTC. Translated: CASSVDPWTSGGGYNEQFF.

Remarks on this clone: This sample includes further DNA sequences coding for the same CDR3. V usage is TRBV5-1 and J usage is TRBJ1-1; a weak D match, TRBD1 (6 bases). V gave up 4 bases and J gave up 1 base, with 8 bases separating them. The CDR3 sequence is 13 residues long. The germline V gene has CDR1 SGHRS and CDR2 YFSETQ. CDR3 nucleotides: TGCGCCAGCAGCGTGACAGGGAACACTGAAGCTTTCTTT. It encodes CASSVTGNTEAFF.

V gene TRBV6-5 combines with J gene TRBJ2-1; 7 bases are shared with TRBD2. The V gene's germline CDR1 is MNHEY and CDR2 SVGAGI. After removal of 4 bases from V and 9 bases from J, the junction contained 6 bases not matched to a gene. The length of the CDR3 is 13 residues. DNA for the CDR3: TGTGCCAGCAGTTCTTCCTTAGCGGGTGAGCAGTTCTTC. Protein: CASSSSLAGEQFF.

The V and J genes are TRBV7-9 and TRBJ2-7, with D tentatively TRBD2 (5 bases). Germline V gene lookup returns CDR1 SEHNR and CDR2 FQNEAQ (reference sequence). This CDR3 contains 14 residues. Between the trimmed V and J ends, which lost 5 bases and 3 bases, there was a span of 14 bases. Here the CDR3 DNA reads TGTGCCAGCAGCCCCAGGAGGCAGAACTACGAGCAGTACTTC. This encodes CASSPRRQNYEQYF.

The chain combines TRBV4-3 with TRBJ2-4; 7 positions agree with TRBD1. Germline lookup yields CDR1 LGHNA and CDR2 YSLEER. Trimming removed 5 bases from V and 2 bases from J; junction bases left unmatched: 6. This CDR3 has 15 amino acids. CDR3 region: CASSEQGLTKNIQYF. CDR3 bases: TGCGCCAGCAGCGAACAGGGGCTGACCAAAAACATTCAGTACTTC.

The rearrangement uses TRBV5-6 and TRBJ1-2; 9 bases are shared with TRBD1. The V segment lost 0 bases and the J segment 8 bases; nucleotides outside the gene matches: 11. Germline CDR1 and CDR2: SGHDT and YYEEEE. This CDR3 is 16 amino acids long. The CDR3 region has the DNA TGTGCCAGCAGCTTGGCCGGCGGGACAGGGATGGGAGGCTACACCTTC. Amino acid sequence: CASSLAGGTGMGGYTF.

V is TRBV5-1 and J is TRBJ1-1; TRBD1 agrees at 7 bases. Germline V CDR1 and CDR2: SGHRS, YFSETQ. This CDR3 comprises 14 residues. Trimming at V came to 0 bases and at J to 4 bases, leaving 3 bases not matched to a gene. CDR3 bases: TGCGCCAGCAGCTTGGATCCAGGGGGCACTGAAGCTTTCTTT. It translates to CASSLDPGGTEAFF.

The table lists this clone with a count of one. The V and J genes are TRBV3-1 (or the pseudogene TRBV3-2) and TRBJ1-2, with D possibly being TRBD1 (5 bases). Deletions cut 5 bases from V and 5 bases from J, with 18 bases between. CDR1 is LGHDT, CDR2 YNNKEL, per germline (reference sequence). The CDR3 sequence is 15 residues long. In DNA, the CDR3 is TGTGCCAGCAGCTCGCTAGGTGCGGGGGTTTATGGCTACACCTTC. It is translated as CASSSLGAGVYGYTF.

This chain uses TRBV4-1 with TRBJ1-2; a possible D gene is TRBD1 (5 bases). Germline V gives CDR1 MGHRA, CDR2 YSYEKL. Deletions cut 3 bases from V and 4 bases from J, with 15 bases between. This CDR3 region has 15 residues. CDR3 DNA: TGCGCCAGCAGCCAGTTCCACGGGGGTCTCTATGGCTACACCTTC. Its translation is CASSQFHGGLYGYTF.

The CDR3 DNA follows: TGTGCCAGCAGCGGAGATGGCGGTTTTGGGAATTCACCCCTCCACTTT. Translating it yields CASSGDGGFGNSPLHF. This chain connects TRBV9 to TRBJ1-6; D gene unclear. The CDR3 is 16 residues long. The V gene lost 3 bases and the J gene lost 7 bases, with 17 bases spanning the gap. Germline V gene lookup returns CDR1 SGDLS and CDR2 YYNGEE.

This chain joins TRBV3-1 (or the pseudogene TRBV3-2) and TRBJ1-1; D gene uncertain. The ends were cut back, 1 base at V and 0 bases at J, with 9 bases in the middle. Germline-derived CDR1 and CDR2 are LGHDT and YNNKEL (reference sequence). The CDR3 sequence is 15 residues long. The CDR3 spells CASSQASLMNTEAFF. CDR3 in DNA: TGTGCCAGCAGCCAAGCCTCCCTTATGAACACTGAAGCTTTCTTT.

J is TRBJ2-3 and V is TRBV5-1; possibly TRBD1 for D (5 bases). CDR3 length: 12 amino acids. Deletions cut 6 bases from V and 6 bases from J, with 11 bases between. Looked up from germline, CDR1 is SGHRS and CDR2 is YFSETQ. The CDR3 here is CASTYNRDTQYF. Written as DNA, the CDR3 is TGCGCCAGCACTTACAACAGGGATACGCAGTATTTT.

The count of this clone is one. The CDR3 DNA follows: TGTGCCAGCAGCGTGCAGGGTGGAGATACGCAGTATTTT. Residues: CASSVQGGDTQYF. The gene calls are TRBV9 and TRBJ2-3, with D perhaps matching TRBD1 (5 bases). The V gene's germline CDR1 is SGDLS and CDR2 YYNGEE. The CDR3 spans 13 residues. V gave up 2 bases and J gave up 5 bases, with 9 bases separating them.

The genes are TRBV7-2 and TRBJ1-3; TRBD1 might be the D (6 bases). Trimming stripped 4 bases from V and 0 bases from J, with 7 bases between. The CDR3 extends over 14 amino acids. Germline CDR1 is SGHTA and CDR2 is FQGNSA. The CDR3 loop is CASSWDISGNTIYF. The CDR3 DNA sequence: TGTGCCAGCAGCTGGGACATCTCTGGAAACACCATATATTTT.

The rearrangement links TRBV3-1 (or the pseudogene TRBV3-2) to TRBJ1-6; 7 bases align to TRBD1. Germline CDR1 reads LGHDT; CDR2 reads YNNKEL (reference sequence). The CDR3 has 15 amino acids. The V gene end was trimmed by 1 base and the J gene end by 5 bases; junction bases not matched to a gene: 2. CDR3 in DNA: TGTGCCAGCAGCCAAGTCGGGACAGATAATTCACCCCTCCACTTT. Protein sequence: CASSQVGTDNSPLHF.

V and J are TRBV5-6 and TRBJ2-4, with 12 nucleotides matching TRBD2. The V gene end was trimmed by 3 bases and the J gene end by 0 bases; junction bases not matched to a gene: 10. CDR1 and CDR2 from the germline V gene are SGHDT and YYEEEE. CDR3 length: 19 amino acids. Here the CDR3 reads CASSSRTSGTQPAKNIQYF. The CDR3 coding sequence is TGTGCCAGCAGCTCGCGGACTAGCGGGACGCAACCAGCCAAAAACATTCAGTACTTC.

As DNA, the CDR3 is TGTGCCAGCAGTGAAACCTCCGGGAGGCCGCAGTTCTTC. This sequence encodes CASSETSGRPQFF. The chain combines TRBV6-1 with TRBJ2-1; 7 nucleotides line up with TRBD2. This CDR3 is 13 amino acids long. V trimming: 2 bases; J trimming: 12 bases; junction bases outside the gene matches: 7. Per germline, CDR1 MNHNS and CDR2 SASEGT.